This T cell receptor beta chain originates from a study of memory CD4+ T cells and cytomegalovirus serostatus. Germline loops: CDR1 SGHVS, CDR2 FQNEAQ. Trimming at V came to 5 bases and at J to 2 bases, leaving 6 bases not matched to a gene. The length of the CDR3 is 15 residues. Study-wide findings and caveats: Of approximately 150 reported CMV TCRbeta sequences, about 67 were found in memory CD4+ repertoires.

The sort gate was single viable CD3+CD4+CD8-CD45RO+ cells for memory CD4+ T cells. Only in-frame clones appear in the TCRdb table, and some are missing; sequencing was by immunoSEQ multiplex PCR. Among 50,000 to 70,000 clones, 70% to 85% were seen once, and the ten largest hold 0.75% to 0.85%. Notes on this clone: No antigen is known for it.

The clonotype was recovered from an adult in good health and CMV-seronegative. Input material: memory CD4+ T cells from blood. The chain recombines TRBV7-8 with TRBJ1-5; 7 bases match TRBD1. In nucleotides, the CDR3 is TGTGCCAGCAGCCTAGAGGGACAGCGCAATCAGCCCCAGCATTTT. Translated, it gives CASSLEGQRNQPQHF.